This is a list of T cell receptor beta chains from one sample in a study of blood T cell repertoires in COVID-19. Repertoires were generated with immunoSEQ multiplex PCR, while TCRdb's copy carries only in-frame clones and drops some. Of 200,000 to 300,000 clones listed, 75% to 85% were seen once; the top ten hold roughly 8%. Material for sequencing was peripheral blood. These receptors all come from an elderly woman with COVID-19, enrolled during active disease. CDR3s include the opening cysteine and the closing phenylalanine or tryptophan. D genes are given only for firm matches. Rows may omit the clone size; those that give it use once, few, many or a size class.

V gene	J gene	D gene	clone size	CDR3 DNA	CDR3 protein
TRBV5-1	TRBJ2-5	.	.	TGCGCCAGCAGCTTGGCCTTAGCCCAAGAGACCCAGTACTTC	CASSLALAQETQYF
TRBV4-1	TRBJ1-1	TRBD1	.	TGCGCCAGCAGCCAACGGGACAGGGAAAGAGCTTTCTTT	CASSQRDRERAFF
TRBV19	TRBJ2-5	TRBD1	.	TGTGCCAGTAGCACCGCAGGGGGTCGTCAAGAGACCCAGTACTTC	CASSTAGGRQETQYF
TRBV30	TRBJ1-5	.	.	TGTGCCTGGAGTTTAGGACAGAAAAGGAATCAGCCCCAGCATTTT	CAWSLGQKRNQPQHF
TRBV19	TRBJ1-5	.	once	TGTGCCAGTAACGCACAGCTTAGGCAGCCCCAGCATTTT	CASNAQLRQPQHF
TRBV5-6	TRBJ1-5	.	.	TGTGCCAGCAGCGCGGGGAGCAATCAGCCCCAGCATTTT	CASSAGSNQPQHF
TRBV30	TRBJ1-3	TRBD1	few	TGTGCCTACGGACAGGGGGTTAGCAACACCATATATTTT	CAYGQGVSNTIYF
TRBV27	TRBJ1-1	.	.	TGTGCCAGCAGTGAGGGACACCTGAACACTGAAGCTTTCTTT	CASSEGHLNTEAFF
TRBV30	TRBJ1-4	TRBD1	.	TGTGCCTGGACCCCAGGACAGGAGGAAAAACTGTTTTTT	CAWTPGQEEKLFF
TRBV30	TRBJ1-2	.	few	TGTGCCTCCGTTGAGAGCTATGGCTACACCTTC	CASVESYGYTF
TRBV7-2	TRBJ2-2	TRBD2	.	TGTGCCAGCAGCTTAGCATCAGCGGGAGGGCCGGTCGGGGAGCTGTTTTTT	CASSLASAGGPVGELFF
TRBV5-1	TRBJ2-5	.	once	TGCGCCAGCAGCTCCTACAGCTTTACCCCTGAAGAGACCCAGTACTTC	CASSSYSFTPEETQYF
TRBV27	TRBJ1-2	.	.	TGTGCCAGCAGTTTATCGAGGAAGGGGGGGCAACAGTATGGCTACACCTTC	CASSLSRKGGQQYGYTF
TRBV12-3/TRBV12-4	TRBJ2-5	TRBD1	.	TGTGCCAGCAGTTTGAGGGGGCCAGAGACCCAGTACTTC	CASSLRGPETQYF
TRBV30	TRBJ2-7	TRBD2	.	TGTGCCTGGAGTAACGCGGGAGGGAACGAGCAGTACTTC	CAWSNAGGNEQYF